The T cell receptor (beta chain) described here comes from a study of blood T cell repertoires in COVID-19. Clones were read by immunoSEQ multiplex PCR, and TCRdb kept only the in-frame ones, dropping some. The table includes approximately 250,000 clones, about 83% detected once. The receptor's source is a woman aged 45-60 years with acute or convalescent COVID-19. Input material: peripheral blood.

CDR3 protein: CASSAYSSGTSNREQYF. CDR3 nucleotides: TGTGCCAGCAGTGCCTACTCATCCGGGACTAGCAATCGCGAGCAGTACTTC. The rearrangement links TRBV6-1 to TRBJ2-7; 9 bases are shared with TRBD2. The length of the CDR3 is 17 residues. V lost 4 bases and J lost 6; bases outside the gene matches: 16. Germline V gives CDR1 MNHNS, CDR2 SASEGT.